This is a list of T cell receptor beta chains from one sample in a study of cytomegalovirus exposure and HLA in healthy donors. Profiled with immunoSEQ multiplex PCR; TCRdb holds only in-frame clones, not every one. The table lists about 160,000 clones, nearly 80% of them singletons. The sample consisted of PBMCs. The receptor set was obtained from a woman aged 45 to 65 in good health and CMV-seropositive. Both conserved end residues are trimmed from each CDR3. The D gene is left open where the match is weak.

CDR3 protein: ASSGRVHTEAF
V gene: TRBV7-9
J gene: TRBJ1-1
D gene: NA

CDR3 protein: ASSLNGGHPKTQY
V gene: TRBV27
J gene: TRBJ2-5
D gene: NA

CDR3 protein: ASSVDGRNNGYT
V gene: TRBV9
J gene: TRBJ1-2
D gene: NA

CDR3 protein: ASSPQSGGGPDTQY
V gene: TRBV5-1
J gene: TRBJ2-3
D gene: TRBD2

CDR3 protein: ASSLTKGSGQPQH
V gene: TRBV7-2
J gene: TRBJ1-5
D gene: NA

CDR3 protein: ASTSTSGRVGY
V gene: TRBV2
J gene: TRBJ2-7
D gene: TRBD2

CDR3 protein: SVDADTSSTDTQY
V gene: TRBV29-1
J gene: TRBJ2-3
D gene: NA

CDR3 protein: ASSPPSSYEQY
V gene: TRBV18
J gene: TRBJ2-7
D gene: NA

CDR3 protein: ASRNFGQGEY
V gene: TRBV6-5
J gene: TRBJ2-7
D gene: TRBD1

CDR3 protein: ASGLAGGSEQF
V gene: TRBV27
J gene: TRBJ2-1
D gene: TRBD2

CDR3 protein: ASSSRDSLAKNIQY
V gene: TRBV6-5
J gene: TRBJ2-4
D gene: TRBD1

CDR3 protein: ASSVGSGASTDTQY
V gene: TRBV9
J gene: TRBJ2-3
D gene: TRBD2

CDR3 protein: ASSIGQASYEQY
V gene: TRBV5-1
J gene: TRBJ2-7
D gene: TRBD1

CDR3 protein: ASSVQGPGQGFGANVLT
V gene: TRBV18
J gene: TRBJ2-6
D gene: TRBD1

CDR3 protein: ASSDRGGVAF
V gene: TRBV18
J gene: TRBJ1-1
D gene: TRBD1

CDR3 protein: ASSPGGATRETQY
V gene: TRBV5-4
J gene: TRBJ2-5
D gene: TRBD1